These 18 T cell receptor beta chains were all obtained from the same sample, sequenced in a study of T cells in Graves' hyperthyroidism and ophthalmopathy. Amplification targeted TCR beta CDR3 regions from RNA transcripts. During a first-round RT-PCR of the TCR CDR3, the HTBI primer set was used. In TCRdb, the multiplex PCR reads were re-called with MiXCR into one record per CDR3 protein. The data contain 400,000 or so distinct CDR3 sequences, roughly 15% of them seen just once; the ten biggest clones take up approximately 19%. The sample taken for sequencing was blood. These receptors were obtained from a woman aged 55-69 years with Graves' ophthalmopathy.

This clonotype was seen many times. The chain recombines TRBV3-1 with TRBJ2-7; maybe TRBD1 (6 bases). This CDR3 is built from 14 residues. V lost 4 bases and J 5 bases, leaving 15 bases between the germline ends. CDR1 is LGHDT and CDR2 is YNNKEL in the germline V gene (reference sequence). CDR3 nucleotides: TGTGCCAGCAGCCGTAGGGCAGGGGCGGACGAGCAGTACTTC. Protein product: CASSRRAGADEQYF.

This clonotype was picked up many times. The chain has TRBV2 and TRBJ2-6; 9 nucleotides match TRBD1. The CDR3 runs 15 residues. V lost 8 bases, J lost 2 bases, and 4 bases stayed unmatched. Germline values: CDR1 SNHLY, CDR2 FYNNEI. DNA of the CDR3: TGTGCCAGCGTCACAGGGGGCACTGGGGCCAACGTCCTGACTTTC. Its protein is CASVTGGTGANVLTF.

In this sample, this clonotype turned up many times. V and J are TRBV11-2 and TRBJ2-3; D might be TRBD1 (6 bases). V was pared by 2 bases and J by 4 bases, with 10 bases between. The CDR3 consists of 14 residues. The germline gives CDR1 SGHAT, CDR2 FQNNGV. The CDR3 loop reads CASSLSDRSDTQYF. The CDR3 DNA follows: TGTGCCAGCAGCTTAAGCGACAGGTCAGATACGCAGTATTTT.

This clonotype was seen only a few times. The CDR3 nucleotides read TGTGCCAGCCCATGGGGGGAAGGGACCGGGGAGCTGTTTTTT. Its translation is CASPWGEGTGELFF. This chain joins TRBV6-1 and TRBJ2-2, with a possible D match to TRBD2 (6 bases). Trimming removed 8 bases at V and 5 bases at J, with 15 bases between. This CDR3 spans 14 amino acids. The germline CDR1 and CDR2 sequences are MNHNS and SASEGT.

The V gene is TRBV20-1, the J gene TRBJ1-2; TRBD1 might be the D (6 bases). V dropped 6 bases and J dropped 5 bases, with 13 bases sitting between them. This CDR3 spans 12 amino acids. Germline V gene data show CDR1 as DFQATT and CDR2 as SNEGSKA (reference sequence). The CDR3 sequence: CSAPRGQYGYTF. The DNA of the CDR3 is TGCAGTGCCCCCAGGGGTCAGTATGGCTACACCTTC.

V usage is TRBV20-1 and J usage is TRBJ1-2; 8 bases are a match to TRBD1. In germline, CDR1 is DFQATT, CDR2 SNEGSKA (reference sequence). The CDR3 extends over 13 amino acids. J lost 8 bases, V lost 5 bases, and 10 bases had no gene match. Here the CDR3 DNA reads TGCAGTGCTTCCGGGACAGGAAGGAGAGGCTACACCTTC. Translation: CSASGTGRRGYTF.

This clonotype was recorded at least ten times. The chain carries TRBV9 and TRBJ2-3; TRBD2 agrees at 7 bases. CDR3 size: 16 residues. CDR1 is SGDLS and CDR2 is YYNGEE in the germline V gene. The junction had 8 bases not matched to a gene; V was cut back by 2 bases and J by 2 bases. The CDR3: CASSVGGRAATDTQYF. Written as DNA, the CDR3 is TGTGCCAGCAGCGTCGGGGGGAGGGCCGCCACAGATACGCAGTATTTT.

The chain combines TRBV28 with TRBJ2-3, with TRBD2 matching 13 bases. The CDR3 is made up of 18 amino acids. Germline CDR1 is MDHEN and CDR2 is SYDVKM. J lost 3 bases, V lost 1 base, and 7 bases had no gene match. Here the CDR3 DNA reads TGTGCCAGCAGTTTATACGCCCGACTAGCGGGAGGAACAGATACGCAGTATTTT. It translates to CASSLYARLAGGTDTQYF.

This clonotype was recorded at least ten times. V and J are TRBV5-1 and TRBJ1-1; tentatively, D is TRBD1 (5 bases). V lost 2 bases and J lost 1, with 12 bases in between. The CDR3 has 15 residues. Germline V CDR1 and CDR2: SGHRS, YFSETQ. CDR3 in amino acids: CASSFQGVANTEAFF. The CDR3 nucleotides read TGCGCCAGCAGCTTCCAGGGAGTGGCGAACACTGAAGCTTTCTTT.

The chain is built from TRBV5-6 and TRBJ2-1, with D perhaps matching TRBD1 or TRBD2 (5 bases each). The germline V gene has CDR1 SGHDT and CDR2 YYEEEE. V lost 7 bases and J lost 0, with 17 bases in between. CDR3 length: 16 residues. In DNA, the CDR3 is TGTGCCAGCGTAAGGGGCGGGTTAGGCTCCTACAATGAGCAGTTCTTC. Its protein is CASVRGGLGSYNEQFF.

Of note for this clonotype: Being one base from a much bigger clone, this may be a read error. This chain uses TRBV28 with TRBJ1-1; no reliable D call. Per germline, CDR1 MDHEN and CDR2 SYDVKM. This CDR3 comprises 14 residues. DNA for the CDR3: TGTGCCAGCAGTCCCCGGCGGAGGAACGCTGAAGCTTTCTTT. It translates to CASSPRRRNAEAFF. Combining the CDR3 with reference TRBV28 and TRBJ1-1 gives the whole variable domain DVKVTQSSRYLVKRTGEKVFLECVQDMDHENMFWYRQDPGLGLRLIYFSYDVKMKEKGDIPEGYSVSREKKERFSLILESASTNQTSMYLCASSPRRRNAEAFFGQGTRLTVV.

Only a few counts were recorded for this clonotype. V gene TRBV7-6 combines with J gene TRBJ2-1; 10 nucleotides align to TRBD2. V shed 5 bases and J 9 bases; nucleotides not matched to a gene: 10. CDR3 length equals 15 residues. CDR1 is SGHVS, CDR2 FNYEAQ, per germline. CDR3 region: CASSPLLSGRGEQFF. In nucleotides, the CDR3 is TGTGCCAGCAGCCCCCTGCTCAGCGGGAGGGGTGAGCAGTTCTTC.

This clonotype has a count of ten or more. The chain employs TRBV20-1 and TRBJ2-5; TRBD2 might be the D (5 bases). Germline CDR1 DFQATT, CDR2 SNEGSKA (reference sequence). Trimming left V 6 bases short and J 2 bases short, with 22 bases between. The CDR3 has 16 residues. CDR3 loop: CSARGWRKADQETQYF. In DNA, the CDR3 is TGCAGTGCCCGAGGGTGGCGCAAGGCGGATCAAGAGACCCAGTACTTC.

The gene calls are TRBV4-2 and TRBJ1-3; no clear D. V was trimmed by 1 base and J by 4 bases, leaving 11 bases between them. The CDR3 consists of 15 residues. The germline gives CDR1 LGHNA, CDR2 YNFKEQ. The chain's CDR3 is CASSQARSLGNTIYF. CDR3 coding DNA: TGTGCCAGCAGCCAAGCGAGGTCTCTCGGAAACACCATATATTTT.

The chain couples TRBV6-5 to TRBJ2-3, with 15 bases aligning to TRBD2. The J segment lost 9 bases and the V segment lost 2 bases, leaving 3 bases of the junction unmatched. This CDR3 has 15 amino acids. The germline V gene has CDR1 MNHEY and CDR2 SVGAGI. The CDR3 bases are TGTGCCAGCAGTTACGCCGGGACTAGCGGGGGGACGCAGTATTTT. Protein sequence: CASSYAGTSGGTQYF.

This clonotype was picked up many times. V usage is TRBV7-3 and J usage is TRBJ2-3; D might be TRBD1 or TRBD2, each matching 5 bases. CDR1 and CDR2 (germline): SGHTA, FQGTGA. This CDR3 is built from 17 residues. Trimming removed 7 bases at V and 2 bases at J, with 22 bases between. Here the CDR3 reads CASTNSRDRIDTDTQYF. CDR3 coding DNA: TGTGCCAGCACGAATTCCCGGGACCGTATAGACACAGATACGCAGTATTTT.

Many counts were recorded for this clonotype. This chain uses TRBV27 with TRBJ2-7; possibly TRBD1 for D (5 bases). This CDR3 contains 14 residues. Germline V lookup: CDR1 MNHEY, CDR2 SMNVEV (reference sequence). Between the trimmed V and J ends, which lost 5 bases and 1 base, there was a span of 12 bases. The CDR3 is CASSALYRSYEQYF. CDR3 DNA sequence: TGTGCCAGCAGTGCCCTCTACAGGTCCTACGAGCAGTACTTC.

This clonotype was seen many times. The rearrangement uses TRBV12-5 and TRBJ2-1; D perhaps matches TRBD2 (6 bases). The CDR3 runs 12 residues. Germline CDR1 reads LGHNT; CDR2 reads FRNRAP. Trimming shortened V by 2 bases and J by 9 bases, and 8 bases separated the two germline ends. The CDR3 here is CASGLPGGEQFF. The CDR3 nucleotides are TGTGCTAGTGGTTTGCCCGGGGGTGAGCAGTTCTTC.